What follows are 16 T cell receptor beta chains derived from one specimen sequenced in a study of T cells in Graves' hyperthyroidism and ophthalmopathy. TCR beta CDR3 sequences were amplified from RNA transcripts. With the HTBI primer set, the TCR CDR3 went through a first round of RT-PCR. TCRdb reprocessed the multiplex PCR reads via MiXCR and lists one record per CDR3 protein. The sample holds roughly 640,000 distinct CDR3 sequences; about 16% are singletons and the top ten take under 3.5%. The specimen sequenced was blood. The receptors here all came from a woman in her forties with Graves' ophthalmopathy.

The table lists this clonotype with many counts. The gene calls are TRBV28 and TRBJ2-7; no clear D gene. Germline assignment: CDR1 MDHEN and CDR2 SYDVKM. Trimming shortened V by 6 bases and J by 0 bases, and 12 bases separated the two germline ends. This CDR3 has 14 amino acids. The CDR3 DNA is TGTGCCAGCAGACTACAACAGAGCTCCTACGAGCAGTACTTC. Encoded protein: CASRLQQSSYEQYF. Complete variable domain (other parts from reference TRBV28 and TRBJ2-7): DVKVTQSSRYLVKRTGEKVFLECVQDMDHENMFWYRQDPGLGLRLIYFSYDVKMKEKGDIPEGYSVSREKKERFSLILESASTNQTSMYLCASRLQQSSYEQYFGPGTRLTVT.

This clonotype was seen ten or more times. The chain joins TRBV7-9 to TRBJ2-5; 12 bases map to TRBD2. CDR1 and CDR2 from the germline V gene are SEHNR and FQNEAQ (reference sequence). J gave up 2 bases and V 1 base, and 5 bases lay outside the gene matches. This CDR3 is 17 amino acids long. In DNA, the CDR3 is TGTGCCAGCAGCTTAGGGACTAGCGGGATTTATCAAGAGACCCAGTACTTC. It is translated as CASSLGTSGIYQETQYF.

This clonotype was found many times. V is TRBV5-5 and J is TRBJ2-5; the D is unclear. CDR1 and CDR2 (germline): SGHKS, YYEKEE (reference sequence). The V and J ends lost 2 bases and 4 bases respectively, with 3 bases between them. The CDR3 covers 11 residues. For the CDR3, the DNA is TGTGCCAGCAGCTTAATAGAGACCCAGTACTTC. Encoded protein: CASSLIETQYF.

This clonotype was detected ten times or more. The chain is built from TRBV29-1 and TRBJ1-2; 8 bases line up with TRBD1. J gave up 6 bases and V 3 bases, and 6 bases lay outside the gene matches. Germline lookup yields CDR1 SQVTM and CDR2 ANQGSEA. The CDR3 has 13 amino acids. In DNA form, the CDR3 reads TGCAGCGTTGATTGGGTCAGGGGGCATGGCTACACCTTC. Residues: CSVDWVRGHGYTF.

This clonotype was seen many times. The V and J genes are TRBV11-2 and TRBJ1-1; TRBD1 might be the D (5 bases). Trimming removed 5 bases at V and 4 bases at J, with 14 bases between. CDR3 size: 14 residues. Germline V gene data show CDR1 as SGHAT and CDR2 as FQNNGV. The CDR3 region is CASSLQRGGTEAFF. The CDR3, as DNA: TGTGCCAGCAGCCTCCAACGGGGCGGCACTGAAGCTTTCTTT.

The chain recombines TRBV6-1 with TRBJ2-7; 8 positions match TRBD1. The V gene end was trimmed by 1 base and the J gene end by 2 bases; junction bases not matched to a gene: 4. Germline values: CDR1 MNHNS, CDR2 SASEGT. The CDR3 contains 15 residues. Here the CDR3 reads CASSEGQGITYEQYF. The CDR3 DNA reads TGTGCCAGCAGTGAAGGACAGGGGATAACCTACGAGCAGTACTTC.

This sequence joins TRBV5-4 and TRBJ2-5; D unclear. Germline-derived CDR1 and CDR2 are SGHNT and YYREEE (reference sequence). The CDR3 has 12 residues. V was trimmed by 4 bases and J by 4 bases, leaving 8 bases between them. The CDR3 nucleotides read TGTGCCAGCAGCGGGTTCTCAGAGACCCAGTACTTC. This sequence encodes CASSGFSETQYF.

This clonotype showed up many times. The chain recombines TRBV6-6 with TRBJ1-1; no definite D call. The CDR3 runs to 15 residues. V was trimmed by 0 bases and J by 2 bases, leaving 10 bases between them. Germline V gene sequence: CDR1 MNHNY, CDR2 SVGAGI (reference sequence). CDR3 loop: CASSYSENPNTEAFF. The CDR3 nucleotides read TGTGCCAGCAGTTACTCAGAGAACCCAAACACTGAAGCTTTCTTT.

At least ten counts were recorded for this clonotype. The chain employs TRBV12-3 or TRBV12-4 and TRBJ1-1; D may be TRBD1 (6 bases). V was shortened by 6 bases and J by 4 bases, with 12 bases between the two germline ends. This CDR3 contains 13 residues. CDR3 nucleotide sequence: TGTGCCAGCAGCTCCGGACAGATCACTGAAGCTTTCTTT. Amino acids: CASSSGQITEAFF.

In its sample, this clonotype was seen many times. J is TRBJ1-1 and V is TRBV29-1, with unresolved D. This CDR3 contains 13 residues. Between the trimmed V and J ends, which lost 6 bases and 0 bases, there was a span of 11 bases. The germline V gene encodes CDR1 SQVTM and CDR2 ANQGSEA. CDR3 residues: CSVPPGVNTEAFF. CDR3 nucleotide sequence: TGCAGCGTACCCCCTGGGGTGAACACTGAAGCTTTCTTT.

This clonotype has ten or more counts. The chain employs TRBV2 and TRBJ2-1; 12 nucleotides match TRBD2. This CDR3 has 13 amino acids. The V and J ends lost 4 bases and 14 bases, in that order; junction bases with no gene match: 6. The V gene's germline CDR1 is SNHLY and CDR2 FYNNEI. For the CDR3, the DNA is TGTGCCAGCAGTGGGACTAGCGGGGCCTCGGAGTTCTTC. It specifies CASSGTSGASEFF.

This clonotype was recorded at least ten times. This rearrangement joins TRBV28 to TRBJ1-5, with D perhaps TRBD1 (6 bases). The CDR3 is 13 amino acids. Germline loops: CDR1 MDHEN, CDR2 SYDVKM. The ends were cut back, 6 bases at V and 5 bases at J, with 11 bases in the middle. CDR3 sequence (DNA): TGTGCCAGCAGGGTATCAGGGGATCAGCCCCAGCATTTT. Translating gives CASRVSGDQPQHF.

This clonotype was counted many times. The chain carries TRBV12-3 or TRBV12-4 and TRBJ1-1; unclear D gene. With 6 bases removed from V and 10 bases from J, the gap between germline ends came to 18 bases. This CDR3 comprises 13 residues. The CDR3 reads CASSHIAEGLAFF. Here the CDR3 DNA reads TGTGCCAGCAGCCATATAGCGGAGGGTTTAGCTTTCTTT.

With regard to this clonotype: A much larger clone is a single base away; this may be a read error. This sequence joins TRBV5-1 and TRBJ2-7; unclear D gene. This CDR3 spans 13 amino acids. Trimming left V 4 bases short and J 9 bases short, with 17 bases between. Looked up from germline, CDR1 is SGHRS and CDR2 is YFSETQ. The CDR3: CASSPPAVEAQYF. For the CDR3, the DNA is TGCGCCAGCAGCCCCCCGGCAGTCGAGGCGCAGTACTTC.

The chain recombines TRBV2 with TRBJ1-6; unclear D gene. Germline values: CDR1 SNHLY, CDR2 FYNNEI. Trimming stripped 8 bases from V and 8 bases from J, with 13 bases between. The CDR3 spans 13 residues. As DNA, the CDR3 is TGTGCCAGCCGGGCCCCCCCAGATTCACCCCTCCACTTT. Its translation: CASRAPPDSPLHF.

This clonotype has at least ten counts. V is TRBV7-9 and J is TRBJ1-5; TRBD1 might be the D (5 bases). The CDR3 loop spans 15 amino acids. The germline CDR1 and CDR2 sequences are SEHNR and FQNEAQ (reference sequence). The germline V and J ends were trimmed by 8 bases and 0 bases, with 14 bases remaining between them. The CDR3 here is CASSLQGTSNQPQHF. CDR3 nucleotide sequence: TGTGCCAGCTCCCTCCAGGGTACTAGCAATCAGCCCCAGCATTTT.